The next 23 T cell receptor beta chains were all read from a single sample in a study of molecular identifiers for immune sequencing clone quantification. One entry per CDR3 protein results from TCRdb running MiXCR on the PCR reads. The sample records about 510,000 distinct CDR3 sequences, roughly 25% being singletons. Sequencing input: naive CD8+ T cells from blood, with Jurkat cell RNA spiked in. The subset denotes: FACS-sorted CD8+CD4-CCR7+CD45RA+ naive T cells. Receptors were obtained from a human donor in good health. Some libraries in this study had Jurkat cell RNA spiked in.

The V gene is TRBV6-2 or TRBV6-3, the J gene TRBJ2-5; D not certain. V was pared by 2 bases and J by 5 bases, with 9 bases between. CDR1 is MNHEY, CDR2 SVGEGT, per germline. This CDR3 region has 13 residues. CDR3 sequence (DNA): TGTGCCAGCAGTTACCCCTCAAGGGAGACCCAGTACTTC. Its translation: CASSYPSRETQYF.

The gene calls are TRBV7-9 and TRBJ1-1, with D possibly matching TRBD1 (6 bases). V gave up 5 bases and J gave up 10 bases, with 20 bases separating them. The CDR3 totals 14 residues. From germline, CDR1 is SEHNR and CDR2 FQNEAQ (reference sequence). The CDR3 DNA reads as TGTGCCAGCAGCACCGAGGACAGAGTAAATGGAGCTTTCTTT. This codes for CASSTEDRVNGAFF.

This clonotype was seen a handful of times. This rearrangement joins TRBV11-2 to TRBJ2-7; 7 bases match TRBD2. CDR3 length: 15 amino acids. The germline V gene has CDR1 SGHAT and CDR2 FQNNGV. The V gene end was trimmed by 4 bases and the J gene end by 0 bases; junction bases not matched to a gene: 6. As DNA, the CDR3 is TGTGCCAGCAGCTCAGAGCGGGGTAGCTCCTACGAGCAGTACTTC. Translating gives CASSSERGSSYEQYF.

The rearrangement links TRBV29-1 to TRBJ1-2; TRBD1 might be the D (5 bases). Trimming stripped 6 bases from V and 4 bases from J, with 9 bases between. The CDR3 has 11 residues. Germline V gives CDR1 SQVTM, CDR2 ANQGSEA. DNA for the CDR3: TGCAGCGTGCGGGACGTCTATGGCTACACCTTC. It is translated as CSVRDVYGYTF. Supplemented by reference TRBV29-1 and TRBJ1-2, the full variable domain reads SAVISQKPSRDICQRGTSLTIQCQVDSQVTMMFWYRQQPGQSLTLIATANQGSEATYESGFVIDKFPISRPNLTFSTLTVSNMSPEDSSIYLCSVRDVYGYTFGSGTRLTVV.

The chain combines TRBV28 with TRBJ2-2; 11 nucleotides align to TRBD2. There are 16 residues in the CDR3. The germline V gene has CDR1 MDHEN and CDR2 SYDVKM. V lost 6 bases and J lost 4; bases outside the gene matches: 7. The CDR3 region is CASSHLGLAGTGELFF. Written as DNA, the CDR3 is TGTGCCAGCAGCCACCTAGGACTAGCGGGCACCGGGGAGCTGTTTTTT.

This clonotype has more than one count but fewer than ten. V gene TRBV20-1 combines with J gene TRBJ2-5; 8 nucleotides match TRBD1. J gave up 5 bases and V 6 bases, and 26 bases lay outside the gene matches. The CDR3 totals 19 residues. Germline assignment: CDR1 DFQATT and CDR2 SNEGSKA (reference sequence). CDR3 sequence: CSATALHPGQVLFMETQYF. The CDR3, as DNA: TGCAGTGCAACTGCCCTGCACCCGGGACAGGTTTTGTTCATGGAGACCCAGTACTTC.

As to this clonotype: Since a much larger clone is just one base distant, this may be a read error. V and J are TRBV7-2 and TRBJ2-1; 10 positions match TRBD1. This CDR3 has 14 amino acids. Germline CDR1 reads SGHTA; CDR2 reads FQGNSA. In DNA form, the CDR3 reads TGTGCCAGCAGCTTAGGACAGGGGGCGAATGAGCAGTCCTTC. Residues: CASSLGQGANEQSF.

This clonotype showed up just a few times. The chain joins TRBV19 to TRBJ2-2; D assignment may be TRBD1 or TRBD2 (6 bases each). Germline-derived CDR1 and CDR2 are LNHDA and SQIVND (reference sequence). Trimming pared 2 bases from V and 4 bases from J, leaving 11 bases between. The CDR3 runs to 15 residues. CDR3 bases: TGTGCCAGTAGTATACCGGGGGCCGGCACCGGGGAGCTGTTTTTT. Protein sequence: CASSIPGAGTGELFF.

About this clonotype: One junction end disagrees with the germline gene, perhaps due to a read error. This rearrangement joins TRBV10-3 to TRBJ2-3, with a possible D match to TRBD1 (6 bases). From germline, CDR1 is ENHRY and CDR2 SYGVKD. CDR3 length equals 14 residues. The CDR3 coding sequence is TGTGCCATCAGTGAGCCCTGGGACACAAATACGCAGTATTTT. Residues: CAISEPWDTNTQYF.

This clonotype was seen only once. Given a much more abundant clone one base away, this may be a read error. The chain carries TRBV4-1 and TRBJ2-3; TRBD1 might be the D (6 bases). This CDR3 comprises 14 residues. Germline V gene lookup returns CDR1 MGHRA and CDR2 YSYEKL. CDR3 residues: CASSQKQGTDTQCF. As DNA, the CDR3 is TGCGCCAGCAGCCAGAAACAGGGCACAGATACGCAGTGTTTT.

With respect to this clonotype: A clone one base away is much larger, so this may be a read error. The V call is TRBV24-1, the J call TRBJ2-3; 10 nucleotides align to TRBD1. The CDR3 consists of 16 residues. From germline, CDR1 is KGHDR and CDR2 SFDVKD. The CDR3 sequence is CVTSERDRGDTDTQYF. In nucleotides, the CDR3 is TGTGTCACCAGTGAACGGGACAGGGGTGACACAGATACGCAGTATTTT.

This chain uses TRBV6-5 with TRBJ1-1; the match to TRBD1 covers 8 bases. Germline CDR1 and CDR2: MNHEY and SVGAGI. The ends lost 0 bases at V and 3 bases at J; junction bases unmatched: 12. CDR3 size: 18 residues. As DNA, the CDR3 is TGTGCCAGCAGTTACTCGGCAACAGGGGGTTTTTCCCACACTGAAGCTTTCTTT. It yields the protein CASSYSATGGFSHTEAFF.

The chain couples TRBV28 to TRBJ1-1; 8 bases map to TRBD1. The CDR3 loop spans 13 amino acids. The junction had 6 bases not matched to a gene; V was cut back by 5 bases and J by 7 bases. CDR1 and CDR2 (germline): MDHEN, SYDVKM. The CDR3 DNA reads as TGTGCCAGCAGTCTGACAGGGGTCGTTGAAGCTTTCTTT. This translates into CASSLTGVVEAFF.

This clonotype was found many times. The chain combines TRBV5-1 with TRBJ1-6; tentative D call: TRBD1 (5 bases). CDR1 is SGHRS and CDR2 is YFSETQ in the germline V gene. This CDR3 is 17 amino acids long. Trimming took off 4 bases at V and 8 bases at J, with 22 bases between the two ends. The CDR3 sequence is CASSHPTTESSDSPLHF. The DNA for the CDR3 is TGCGCCAGCAGCCATCCCACGACAGAGTCGAGTGATTCACCCCTCCACTTT.

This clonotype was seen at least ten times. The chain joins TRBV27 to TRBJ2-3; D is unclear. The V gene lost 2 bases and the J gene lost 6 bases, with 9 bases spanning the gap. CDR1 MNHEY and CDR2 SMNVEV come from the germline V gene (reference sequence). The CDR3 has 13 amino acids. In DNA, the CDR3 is TGTGCCAGCAGTTTACTAGATAGCGATACGCAGTATTTT. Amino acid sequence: CASSLLDSDTQYF.

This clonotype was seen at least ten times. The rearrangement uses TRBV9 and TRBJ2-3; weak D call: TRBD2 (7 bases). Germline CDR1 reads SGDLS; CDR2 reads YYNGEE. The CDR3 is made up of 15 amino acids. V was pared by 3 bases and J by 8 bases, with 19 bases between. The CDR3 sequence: CASSAPAEGGGTQYF. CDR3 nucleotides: TGTGCCAGCAGCGCCCCTGCCGAGGGGGGGGGTACGCAGTATTTT.

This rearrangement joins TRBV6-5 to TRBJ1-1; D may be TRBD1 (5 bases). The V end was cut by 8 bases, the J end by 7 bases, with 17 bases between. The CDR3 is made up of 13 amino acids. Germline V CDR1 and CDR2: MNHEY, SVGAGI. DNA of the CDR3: TGTGCCAGCGGACCTACTAGGGACGGTGAAGCTTTCTTT. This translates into CASGPTRDGEAFF.

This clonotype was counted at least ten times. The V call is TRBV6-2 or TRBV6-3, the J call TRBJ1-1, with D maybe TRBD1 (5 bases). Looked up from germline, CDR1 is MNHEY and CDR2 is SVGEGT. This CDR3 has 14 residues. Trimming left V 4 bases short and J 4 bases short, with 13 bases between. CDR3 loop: CASSSAGRSTEAFF. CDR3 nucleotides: TGTGCCAGCAGTTCGGCAGGGAGGTCCACTGAAGCTTTCTTT.

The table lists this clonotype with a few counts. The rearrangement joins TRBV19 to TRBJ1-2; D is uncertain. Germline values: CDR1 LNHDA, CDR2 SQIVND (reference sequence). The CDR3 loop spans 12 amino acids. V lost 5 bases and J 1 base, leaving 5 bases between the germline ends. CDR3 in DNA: TGTGCCAGTAGTTTCGGTAACTATGGCTACACCTTC. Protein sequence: CASSFGNYGYTF.

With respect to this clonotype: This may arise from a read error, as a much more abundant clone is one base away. The CDR3: CASGCGEGGEQYF. For the CDR3, the DNA is TGTGCCAGCGGCTGCGGTGAGGGAGGCGAGCAGTACTTC. The rearrangement links TRBV7-4 to TRBJ2-7, with D tentatively TRBD2 (6 bases). The CDR3 runs to 13 residues. Per the germline V gene, CDR1 is SGHVT and CDR2 is SQSDAQ. Trimming stripped 8 bases from V and 6 bases from J, with 17 bases between.

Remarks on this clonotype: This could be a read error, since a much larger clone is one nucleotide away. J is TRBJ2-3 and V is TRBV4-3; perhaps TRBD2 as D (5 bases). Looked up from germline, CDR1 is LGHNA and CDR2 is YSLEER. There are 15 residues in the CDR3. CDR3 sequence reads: CAGSQDRGVEDTQYF. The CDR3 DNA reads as TGCGCCGGCAGCCAAGATCGGGGAGTGGAAGATACGCAGTATTTT.

CDR3 DNA sequence: TGCGCCAGCAGCCAAGAGGTCCAGGGACTCCTGAATTCACCCCTCCACTTT. The encoded protein is CASSQEVQGLLNSPLHF. The gene calls are TRBV4-1 and TRBJ1-6, with D possibly TRBD1 on 5 matching bases. Germline V gives CDR1 MGHRA, CDR2 YSYEKL. The CDR3 covers 17 residues. Trimming pared 0 bases from V and 7 bases from J, leaving 16 bases between.

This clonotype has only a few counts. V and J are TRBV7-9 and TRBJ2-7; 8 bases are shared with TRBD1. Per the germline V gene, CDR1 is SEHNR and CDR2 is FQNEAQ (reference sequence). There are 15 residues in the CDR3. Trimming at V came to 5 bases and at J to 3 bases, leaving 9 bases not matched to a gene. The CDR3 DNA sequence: TGTGCCAGCAGCCCCCCGACAGGGGAAAGCTACGAGCAGTACTTC. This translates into CASSPPTGESYEQYF.